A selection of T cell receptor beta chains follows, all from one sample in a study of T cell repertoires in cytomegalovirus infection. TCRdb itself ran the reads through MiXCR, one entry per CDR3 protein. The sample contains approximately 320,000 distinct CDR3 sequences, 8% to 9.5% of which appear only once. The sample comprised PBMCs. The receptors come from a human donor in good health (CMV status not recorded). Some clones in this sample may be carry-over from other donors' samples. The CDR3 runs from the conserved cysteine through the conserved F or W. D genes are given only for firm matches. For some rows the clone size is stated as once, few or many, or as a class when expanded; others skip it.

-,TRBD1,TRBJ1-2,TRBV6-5,CASSSPTTGDYGYTF,TGTGCCAGCAGTTCGCCTACGACAGGGGACTATGGCTACACCTTC
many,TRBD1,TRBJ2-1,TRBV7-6,CASRLTGARNEQFF,TGTGCCAGCAGATTAACAGGGGCTCGTAATGAGCAGTTCTTC
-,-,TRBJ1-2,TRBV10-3,CAIKTRGDLNYGYTF,TGTGCCATTAAGACGAGGGGGGACTTGAACTATGGCTACACCTTC
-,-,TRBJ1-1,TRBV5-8,CASLWRGLNTEAFF,TGTGCCAGCCTCTGGCGGGGGTTGAACACTGAAGCTTTCTTT
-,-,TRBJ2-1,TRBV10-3,CASTRDASYNEQFF,TGTGCCTCAACCCGGGACGCCTCCTACAATGAGCAGTTCTTC
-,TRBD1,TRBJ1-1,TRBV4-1,CASSQDWTGSLTEAFF,TGCGCCAGCAGCCAAGATTGGACAGGCAGCCTGACGGAAGCTTTCTTT
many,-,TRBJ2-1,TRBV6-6,CASSKPPPSEQFF,TGTGCCAGCAGTAAACCGCCCCCCAGTGAGCAGTTCTTC
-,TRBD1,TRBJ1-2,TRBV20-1,CSARAQDRGRYGYTF,TGCAGTGCTAGAGCTCAGGACAGGGGCCGGTATGGCTACACCTTC
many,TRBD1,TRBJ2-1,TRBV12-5,CASAQRDSLPMNNEQFF,TGTGCTAGTGCCCAGAGGGACAGCTTACCGATGAACAATGAGCAGTTCTTC
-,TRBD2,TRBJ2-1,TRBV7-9,CASLELAGGPGQFF,TGTGCCAGCCTTGAACTAGCGGGAGGGCCGGGGCAGTTCTTC
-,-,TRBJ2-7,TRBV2,CASSEATPYEQYF,TGTGCCAGCAGTGAAGCAACACCTTACGAGCAGTACTTC
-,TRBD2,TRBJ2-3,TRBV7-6,CASSLQTSSDTQYF,TGTGCCAGCAGCCTCCAGACTAGCTCAGATACGCAGTATTTT
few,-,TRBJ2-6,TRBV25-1,CASSDHTGANVLTF,TGTGCCAGCAGTGATCATACTGGGGCCAACGTCCTGACTTTC
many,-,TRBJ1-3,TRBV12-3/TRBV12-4,CASRPTGKSGNTIYF,TGTGCCAGCAGACCCACGGGGAAATCTGGAAACACCATATATTTT
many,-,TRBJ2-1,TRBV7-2,CASRDGPYNEQFF,TGTGCCAGCAGAGATGGGCCCTACAATGAGCAGTTCTTC
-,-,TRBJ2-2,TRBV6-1,CASRRLDGQGITGELFF,TGTGCCAGCAGGCGCCTAGATGGGCAGGGGATCACCGGGGAGCTGTTTTTT
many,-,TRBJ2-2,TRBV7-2,CASSLPPPTGELFF,TGTGCCAGCAGCTTACCTCCACCGACCGGGGAGCTGTTTTTT
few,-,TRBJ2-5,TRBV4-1,CASSQVLVETQYF,TGCGCCAGCAGCCAAGTACTAGTAGAGACCCAGTACTTC
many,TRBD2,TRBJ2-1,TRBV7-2,CASSQSGSGGLGYNEQFF,TGTGCCAGCAGCCAATCCGGCAGCGGGGGACTCGGGTACAATGAGCAGTTCTTC
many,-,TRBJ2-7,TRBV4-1,CASSQDRRGEEQYF,TGCGCCAGCAGCCAAGATCGTAGAGGGGAGGAGCAGTACTTC
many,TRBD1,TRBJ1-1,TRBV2,CASSSTGRGDTEAFF,TGTGCCAGCAGTTCGACAGGGCGGGGAGACACTGAAGCTTTCTTT
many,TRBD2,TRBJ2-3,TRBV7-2,CASSFPSGGIDTQYF,TGTGCCAGCAGCTTTCCTAGCGGGGGAATAGATACGCAGTATTTT
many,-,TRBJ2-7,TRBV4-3,CASSRGPGNEQYF,TGCGCCAGCAGTAGGGGACCGGGGAACGAGCAGTACTTC
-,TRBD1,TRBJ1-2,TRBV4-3,CASSSADRAGGYTF,TGCGCCAGCAGCAGTGCGGACAGGGCGGGTGGCTACACCTTC
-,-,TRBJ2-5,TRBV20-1,CSASTQETQYF,TGCAGTGCTAGCACCCAAGAGACCCAGTACTTC
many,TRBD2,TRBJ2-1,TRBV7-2,CASSLRTSGGTNSYNEQFF,TGTGCCAGCAGCTTACGGACTAGCGGGGGGACAAACTCCTACAATGAGCAGTTCTTC
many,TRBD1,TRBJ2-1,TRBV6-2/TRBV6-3,CASSRRQGYSGEQFF,TGTGCCAGCAGTCGTAGACAGGGGTATAGTGGGGAGCAGTTCTTC
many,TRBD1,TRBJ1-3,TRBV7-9,CASSLSPWTGDSGNTIYF,TGTGCCAGCAGCTTATCTCCCTGGACAGGGGATAGTGGAAACACCATATATTTT
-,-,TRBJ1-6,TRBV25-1,CASCWDYNSPLHF,TGTGCCAGTTGTTGGGACTATAATTCACCCCTCCACTTT
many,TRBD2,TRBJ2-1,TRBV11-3,CASSTGLAGREQFF,TGTGCCAGCAGTACGGGACTAGCGGGACGTGAGCAGTTCTTC
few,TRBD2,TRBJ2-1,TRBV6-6,CASSSRTSGRVGSNEQFF,TGTGCCAGCAGTTCCCGGACTAGCGGGAGGGTCGGTAGCAATGAGCAGTTCTTC
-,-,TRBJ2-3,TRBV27,CASSIQGTDTQFF,TGTGCCAGCAGCATACAGGGAACAGATACGCAGTTTTTT
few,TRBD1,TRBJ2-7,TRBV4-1,CASSRDRGGYEQYF,TGCGCCAGCAGCCGGGACAGGGGCGGCTACGAGCAGTACTTC
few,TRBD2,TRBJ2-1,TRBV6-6,CASSAKGGVNEQFF,TGTGCCAGCAGCGCGAAGGGAGGGGTTAATGAGCAGTTCTTC
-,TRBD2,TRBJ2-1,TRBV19,CASQPGGGRNHEQFF,TGTGCCAGCCAACCGGGGGGGGGCCGCAACCATGAGCAGTTCTTC
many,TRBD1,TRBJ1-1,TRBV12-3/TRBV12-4,CASSFRDRVNTEAFF,TGTGCCAGCAGTTTCCGGGACAGGGTGAACACTGAAGCTTTCTTT
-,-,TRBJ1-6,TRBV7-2,CASSLGPPQVESPLHF,TGTGCCAGCAGCTTAGGGCCCCCACAGGTCGAATCACCCCTCCACTTT